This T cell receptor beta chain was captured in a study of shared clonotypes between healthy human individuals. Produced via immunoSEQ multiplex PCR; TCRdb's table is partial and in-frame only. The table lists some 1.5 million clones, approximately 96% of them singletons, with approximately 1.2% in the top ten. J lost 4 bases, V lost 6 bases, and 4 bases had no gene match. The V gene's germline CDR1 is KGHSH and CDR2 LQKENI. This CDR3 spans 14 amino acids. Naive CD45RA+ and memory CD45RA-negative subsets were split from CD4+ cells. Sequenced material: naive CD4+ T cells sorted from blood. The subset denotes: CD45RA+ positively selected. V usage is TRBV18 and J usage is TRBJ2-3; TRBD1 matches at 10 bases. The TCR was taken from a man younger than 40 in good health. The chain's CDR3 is CASSAGTGADTQYF. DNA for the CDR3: TGTGCCAGCTCGGCAGGGACAGGGGCAGATACGCAGTATTTT.